This passage covers 15 T cell receptor beta chains from one sample sequenced in a study of molecular identifiers for immune sequencing clone quantification. Each CDR3 protein gets one entry after TCRdb re-called the PCR reads with MiXCR. The data contain hundreds of thousands of distinct CDR3 sequences, just under 20% of them singletons. Sample: naive CD8+ T cells from blood, with Jurkat cell RNA spiked in. Described subset: FACS-sorted CD8+CD4-CCR7+CD45RA+ naive T cells. Receptors originate from a human donor in good health. Some libraries in this study had Jurkat cell RNA spiked in.

This clonotype was seen at least ten times. The chain is built from TRBV27 and TRBJ1-1; weak D call: TRBD1 (5 bases). Germline CDR1 and CDR2: MNHEY and SMNVEV (reference sequence). The CDR3 loop spans 16 amino acids. Deletions cut 6 bases from V and 1 base from J, with 18 bases between. CDR3 loop: CASRKAVQDTNTEAFF. As DNA, the CDR3 is TGTGCCAGCAGAAAGGCCGTCCAGGACACGAACACTGAAGCTTTCTTT.

This clonotype was recorded at least ten times. The CDR3 DNA follows: TGTGCCAGTGGGCGAGACAGGTCTTTTATTGAGGAAGAAAAACTGTTTTTT. Amino acids: CASGRDRSFIEEEKLFF. The gene calls are TRBV6-5 and TRBJ1-4; perhaps TRBD1 as D (6 bases). Germline values: CDR1 MNHEY, CDR2 SVGAGI. This CDR3 contains 17 residues. V lost 9 bases and J 8 bases, leaving 28 bases between the germline ends.

On this clonotype itself: A read error may be the cause here, since a much bigger clone is one base away. This chain joins TRBV6-2 or TRBV6-3 and TRBJ2-6; maybe TRBD1 (5 bases). The CDR3 is 16 amino acids. Germline lookup yields CDR1 MNHEY and CDR2 SVGEGT. This chain's CDR3 is CASSYDETSGANVLIF. The CDR3 bases are TGTGCCAGCAGTTACGATGAGACCTCTGGGGCCAACGTCCTGATTTTC.

This clonotype was counted at least ten times. The rearrangement joins TRBV7-2 to TRBJ2-3; TRBD1 aligns across 7 bases. Germline CDR1 reads SGHTA; CDR2 reads FQGNSA. The CDR3 loop spans 17 amino acids. V lost 5 bases to trimming and J lost 0 bases; unmatched junction nucleotides: 11. The CDR3: CASSPFEGALSTDTQYF. CDR3 DNA sequence: TGTGCCAGCAGCCCCTTTGAGGGGGCGCTGAGCACAGATACGCAGTATTTT.

V usage is TRBV6-2 or TRBV6-3 and J usage is TRBJ2-5, with 12 bases aligning to TRBD2. The tail of the sequence fits TRBJ2-1 better, so the J call may be wrong. CDR3 length equals 16 residues. CDR1 and CDR2 (germline): MNHEY, SVGEGT. CDR3 nucleotide sequence: TGTGCCAGCAGTCACACGACTAGCGGGAGTTACAATGAGCAGTTCTTC. Its protein is CASSHTTSGSYNEQFF.

This clonotype was found a few times. The rearrangement links TRBV28 to TRBJ1-2; 7 bases match TRBD1. CDR1 MDHEN and CDR2 SYDVKM come from the germline V gene. The CDR3 is 17 amino acids. Trimming removed 2 bases from V and 3 bases from J; junction bases left unmatched: 12. CDR3 loop: CASSLKPGQGEDYGYTF. As DNA, the CDR3 is TGTGCCAGCAGTTTAAAGCCGGGGCAGGGGGAAGACTATGGCTACACCTTC.

The rearrangement uses TRBV5-5 and TRBJ2-3; D is undetermined. This CDR3 spans 14 amino acids. V lost 4 bases and J 0 bases, leaving 9 bases between the germline ends. CDR1 and CDR2 from the germline V gene are SGHKS and YYEKEE (reference sequence). CDR3 DNA: TGTGCCAGCAGCGGGTGGTCCAGCACAGATACGCAGTATTTT. It is translated as CASSGWSSTDTQYF.

In this sample, this clonotype turned up many times. The chain carries TRBV12-3 or TRBV12-4 and TRBJ2-1; D is unclear. CDR3 length: 12 amino acids. Trimming removed 5 bases at V and 6 bases at J, with 8 bases between. The CDR3 sequence is CASSQEVNEQFF. Here the CDR3 DNA reads TGTGCCAGCAGTCAAGAGGTCAATGAGCAGTTCTTC.

As to this clonotype: The junction and the germline gene differ at one end; a read error may be behind it. V gene TRBV4-3 combines with J gene TRBJ1-3; D not certain. The length of the CDR3 is 16 residues. Germline V gene sequence: CDR1 LGHNA, CDR2 YSLEER. The CDR3 is CASSQESSQIGNIIYF. The CDR3 DNA sequence: TGCGCCAGCAGCCAAGAATCGAGCCAGATTGGAAACATCATATATTTT.

Many counts were recorded for this clonotype. V usage is TRBV14 and J usage is TRBJ2-7; either TRBD1 or TRBD2 may supply D (5 bases each). V was shortened by 5 bases and J by 3 bases, with 17 bases between the two germline ends. Germline CDR1 SGHDN, CDR2 FVKESK. The CDR3 totals 15 residues. This CDR3 is CASSVGRTGFYEQYF. DNA of the CDR3: TGTGCCAGCAGCGTGGGACGTACGGGTTTCTACGAGCAGTACTTC.

Of note for this clonotype: A read error may account for a junction end that differs from germline. V is TRBV3-1 and J is TRBJ2-1; the D is unclear. This CDR3 is 12 amino acids long. CDR1 LGHDT and CDR2 YNNKEL come from the germline V gene (reference sequence). Written as DNA, the CDR3 is TGTGCCAGCAGCCAAGGTTACAGTGAGCAGTTCTTC. It translates to CASSQGYSEQFF.

Details on this clonotype: This may come from a read error, since a much larger clone is one base off. This rearrangement joins TRBV6-5 to TRBJ1-1; weak D call: TRBD1 (6 bases). The germline V gene encodes CDR1 MNHEY and CDR2 SVGAGI. CDR3 length: 13 amino acids. The CDR3 region has the DNA TGTACCAGCAGTTACTCGAGGGGGGCTGAAGCTTTCTTT. It is translated as CTSSYSRGAEAFF.

This clonotype appeared a few times. J is TRBJ2-1 and V is TRBV6-5; 11 bases line up with TRBD1. Per germline, CDR1 MNHEY and CDR2 SVGAGI. The CDR3 is made up of 18 amino acids. V shed 4 bases, J shed 2 bases, and the junction held 10 bases outside the gene matches. CDR3 in DNA: TGTGCCAGCAGTTCCCCGGACAGGGGGCAACTCCCCTACAATGAGCAGTTCTTC. Encoded protein: CASSSPDRGQLPYNEQFF.

This clonotype was counted ten times or more. The rearrangement uses TRBV4-3 and TRBJ2-7, with 9 bases aligning to TRBD1. The germline CDR1 and CDR2 sequences are LGHNA and YSLEER. This CDR3 comprises 17 residues. With 0 bases clipped from V and 3 bases from J, the junction kept 9 bases outside the gene matches. The CDR3 loop reads CASSQDLATGGFYEQYF. DNA for the CDR3: TGCGCCAGCAGCCAAGATCTCGCGACAGGGGGTTTCTACGAGCAGTACTTC.

This clonotype was detected many times. V and J are TRBV4-3 and TRBJ1-1, with D hard to call. V lost 1 base, J lost 1 base, and 10 bases lay in between. CDR1 and CDR2 from the germline V gene are LGHNA and YSLEER. This CDR3 has 15 amino acids. The CDR3 nucleotides read TGCGCCAGCAGCCAAGGATCAGACTGGAACACTGAAGCTTTCTTT. It encodes CASSQGSDWNTEAFF.